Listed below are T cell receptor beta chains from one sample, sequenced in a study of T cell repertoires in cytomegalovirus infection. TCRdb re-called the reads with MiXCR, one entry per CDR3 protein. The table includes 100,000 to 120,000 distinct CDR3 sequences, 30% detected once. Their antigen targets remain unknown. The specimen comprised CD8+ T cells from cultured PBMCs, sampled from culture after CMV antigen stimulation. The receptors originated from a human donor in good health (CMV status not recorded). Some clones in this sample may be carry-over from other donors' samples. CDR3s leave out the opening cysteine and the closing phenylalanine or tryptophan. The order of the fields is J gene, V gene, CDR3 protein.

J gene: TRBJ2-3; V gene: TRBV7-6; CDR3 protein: ASSSDLFRPFSPA
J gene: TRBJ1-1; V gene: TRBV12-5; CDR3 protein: ASGGPGSPLAEAF
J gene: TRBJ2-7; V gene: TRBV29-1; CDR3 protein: SVEDSTREQY
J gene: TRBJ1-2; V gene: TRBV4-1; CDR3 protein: ASSGVANYGYT
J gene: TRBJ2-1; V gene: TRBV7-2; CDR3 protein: ASSSARTSGGNNEQF
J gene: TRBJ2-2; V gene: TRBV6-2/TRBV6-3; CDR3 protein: ASSYSENTGELF
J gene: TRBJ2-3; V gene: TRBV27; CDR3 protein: ASTTASGGADTQY
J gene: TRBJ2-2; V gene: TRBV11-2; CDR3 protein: ASSYGRTTKTAGELF
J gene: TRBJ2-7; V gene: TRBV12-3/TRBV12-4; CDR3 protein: ASSRDRGLEQY
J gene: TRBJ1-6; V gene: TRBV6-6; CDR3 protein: ASSSPQALGSSSPLH
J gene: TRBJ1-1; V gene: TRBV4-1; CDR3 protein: ASSLTSMNTEAF
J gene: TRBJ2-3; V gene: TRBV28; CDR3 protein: ASSLEDLGPLGTDTQY
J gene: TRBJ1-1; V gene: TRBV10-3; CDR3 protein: AISDSVGITEAF
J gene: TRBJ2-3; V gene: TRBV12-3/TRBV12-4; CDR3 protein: ASSPGQATDTQY
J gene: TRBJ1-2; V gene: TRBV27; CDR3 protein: ASSPDSNYGYT
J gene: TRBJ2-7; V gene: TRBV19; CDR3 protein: ASSIEDSEPSYEQY
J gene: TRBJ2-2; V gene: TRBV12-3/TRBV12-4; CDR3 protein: ASSPQEGQGWTGELF
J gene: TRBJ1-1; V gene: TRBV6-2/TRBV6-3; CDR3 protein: ASSYAGAEAF
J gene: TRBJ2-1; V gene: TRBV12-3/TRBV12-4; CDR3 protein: ASSFGALSGGRDEQF
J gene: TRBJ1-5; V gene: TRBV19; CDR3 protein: ASSNYRVVSNQPQH
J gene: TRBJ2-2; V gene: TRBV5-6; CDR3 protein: ASSLVTGGRRDTGELF
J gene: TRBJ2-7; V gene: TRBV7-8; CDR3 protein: ASSLAGTYEQY
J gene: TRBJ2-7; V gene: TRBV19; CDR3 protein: ASSLRTDTYEQY
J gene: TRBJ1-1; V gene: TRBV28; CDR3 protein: ASTNGGMNTEAF
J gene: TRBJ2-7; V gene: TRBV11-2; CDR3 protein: ASSTPLSYEQY
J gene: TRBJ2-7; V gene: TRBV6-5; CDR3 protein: ASSPRDKTSYEQY
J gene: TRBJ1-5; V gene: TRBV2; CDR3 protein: ASSEWENQPQH
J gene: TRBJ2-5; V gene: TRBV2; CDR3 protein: ANRETGQETQY
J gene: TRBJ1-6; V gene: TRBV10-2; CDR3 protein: ASRGSSYNSPLH
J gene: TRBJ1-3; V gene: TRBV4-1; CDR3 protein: ASSLFPGPGSGNTIY
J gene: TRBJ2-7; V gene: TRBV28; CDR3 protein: ASNPPGQGRGSEQY
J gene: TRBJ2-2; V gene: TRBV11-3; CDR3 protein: ASSLDLLNESTGELF
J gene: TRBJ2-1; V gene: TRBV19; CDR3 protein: ASSIGSYNEQF
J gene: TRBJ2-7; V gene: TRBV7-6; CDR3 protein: ASSGGSEQY
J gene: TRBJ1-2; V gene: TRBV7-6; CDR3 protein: ASSLGGGLRNGYT
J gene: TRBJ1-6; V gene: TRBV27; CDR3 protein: ASSLGSADSPLH
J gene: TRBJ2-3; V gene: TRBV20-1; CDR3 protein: SARSASELSTDTQY
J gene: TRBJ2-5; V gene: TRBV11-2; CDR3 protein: ASSQVAGGQETQY
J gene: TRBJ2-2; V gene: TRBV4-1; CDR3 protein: ASSQDLRPGELF
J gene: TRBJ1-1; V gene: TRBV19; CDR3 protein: ASRRLWEDTEAF
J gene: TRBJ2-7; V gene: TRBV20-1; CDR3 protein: SAGGNEQY
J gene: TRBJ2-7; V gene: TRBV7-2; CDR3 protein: ASSPSEGGGSYEQY
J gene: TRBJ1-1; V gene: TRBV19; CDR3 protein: ASSFDVRTTEAF
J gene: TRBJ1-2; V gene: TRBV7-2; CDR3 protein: ASSPDRDDGYT
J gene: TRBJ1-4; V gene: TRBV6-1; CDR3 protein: ASSAHVTGTAATNEKLF
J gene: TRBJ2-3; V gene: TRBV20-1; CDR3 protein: SASWGEFSTDTQY
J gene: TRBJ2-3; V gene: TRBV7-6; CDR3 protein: ASSPRGGTDTQY
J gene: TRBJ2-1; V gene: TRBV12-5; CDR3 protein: ASAEAHEQF
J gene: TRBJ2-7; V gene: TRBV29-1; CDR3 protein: SVVKGQTYEQY
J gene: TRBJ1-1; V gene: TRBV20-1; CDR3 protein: SARARGEAF
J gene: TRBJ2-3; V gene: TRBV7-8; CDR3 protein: ASSLPLADLTDTQY
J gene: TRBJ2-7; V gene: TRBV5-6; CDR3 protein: ASSLGLIRTYEQY
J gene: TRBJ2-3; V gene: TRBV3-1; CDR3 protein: ASSHRGGTDTQY
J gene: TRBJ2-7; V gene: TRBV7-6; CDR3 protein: ASGLRQGDNKQY